This T cell receptor beta chain came from a study of low-dose radiotherapy and immunotherapy resistance in tumors. With TRAV- and TRBV-specific primers, first-strand cDNA was made, covering the alpha and beta chains. Over about 19 PCR cycles, TCRs were amplified from a constant-region primer and V-primer adapter. TCRdb re-analysed the reads in MiXCR, keeping a single row per CDR3 protein. The sample shows around 100,000 distinct CDR3 sequences, about 20% of them seen only once. Germline V gene sequence: CDR1 SGHVS, CDR2 FQNEAQ. The CDR3 runs to 17 residues. Trimming removed 4 bases from V and 2 bases from J, with 17 bases in between. Time point reported: after trial treatment. Specified treatment: LDRT plus nivolumab, ipilimumab, low-dose cyclophosphamide and aspirin (RACIN trial).

The chain is built from TRBV7-8 and TRBJ2-2; D gene uncertain. Specimen: PBMCs, collected after low-dose radiotherapy plus immunotherapy. The source of this sequence is a male donor with prostate cancer. CDR3: CASSSTLGPGNTGELFF. For the CDR3, the DNA is TGTGCCAGCAGCTCAACTCTGGGCCCGGGTAACACCGGGGAGCTGTTTTTT.